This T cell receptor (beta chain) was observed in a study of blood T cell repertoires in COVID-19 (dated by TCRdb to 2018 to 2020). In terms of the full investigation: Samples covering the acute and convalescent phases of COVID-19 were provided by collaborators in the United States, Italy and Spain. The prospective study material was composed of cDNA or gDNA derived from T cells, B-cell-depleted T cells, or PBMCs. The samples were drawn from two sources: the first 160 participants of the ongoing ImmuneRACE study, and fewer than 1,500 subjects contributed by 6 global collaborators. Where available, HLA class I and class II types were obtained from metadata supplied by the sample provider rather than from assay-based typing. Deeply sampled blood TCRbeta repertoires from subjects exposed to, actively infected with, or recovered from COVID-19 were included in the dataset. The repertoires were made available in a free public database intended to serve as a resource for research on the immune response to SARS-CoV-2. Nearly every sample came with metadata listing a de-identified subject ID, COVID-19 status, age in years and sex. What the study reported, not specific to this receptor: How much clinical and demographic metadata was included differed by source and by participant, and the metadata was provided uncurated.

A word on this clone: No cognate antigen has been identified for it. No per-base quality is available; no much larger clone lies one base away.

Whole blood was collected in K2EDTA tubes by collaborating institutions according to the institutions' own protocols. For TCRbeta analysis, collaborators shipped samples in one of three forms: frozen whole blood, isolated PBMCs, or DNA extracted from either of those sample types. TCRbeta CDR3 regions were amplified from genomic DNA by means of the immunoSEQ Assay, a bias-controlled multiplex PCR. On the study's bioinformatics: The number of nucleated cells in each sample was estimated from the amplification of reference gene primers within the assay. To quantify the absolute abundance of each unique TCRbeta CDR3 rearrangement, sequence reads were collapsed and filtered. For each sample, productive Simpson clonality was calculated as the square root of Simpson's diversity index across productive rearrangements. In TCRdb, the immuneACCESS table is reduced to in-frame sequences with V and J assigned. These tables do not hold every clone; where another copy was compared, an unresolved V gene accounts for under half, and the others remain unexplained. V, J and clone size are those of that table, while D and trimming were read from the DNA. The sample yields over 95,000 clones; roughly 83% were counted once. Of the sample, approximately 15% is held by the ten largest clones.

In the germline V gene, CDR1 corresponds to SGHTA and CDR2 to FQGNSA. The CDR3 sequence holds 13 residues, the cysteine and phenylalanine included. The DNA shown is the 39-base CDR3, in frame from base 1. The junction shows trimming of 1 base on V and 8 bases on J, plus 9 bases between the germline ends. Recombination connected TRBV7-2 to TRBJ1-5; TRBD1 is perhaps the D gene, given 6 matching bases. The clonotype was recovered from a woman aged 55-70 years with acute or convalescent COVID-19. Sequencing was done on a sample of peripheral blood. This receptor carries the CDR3 CASSLDRDKPQHF. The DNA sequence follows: TGTGCCAGCAGCTTAGACAGGGATAAGCCCCAGCATTTT. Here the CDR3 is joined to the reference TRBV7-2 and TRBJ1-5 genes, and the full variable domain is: GAGVSQSPSNKVTEKGKDVELRCDPISGHTALYWYRQSLGQGLEFLIYFQGNSAPDKSGLPSDRFSAERTGGSVSTLTIQRTQQEDSAVYLCASSLDRDKPQHFGDGTRLSIL.